The rows below give T cell receptor beta chains drawn from one sample of a study of cytomegalovirus exposure and HLA in healthy donors. Profiling relied on immunoSEQ multiplex PCR, and the TCRdb table lists in-frame clones only, not all of them. The sample has approximately 100,000 clones; around 85% are singletons. The specimen was PBMCs. Source of these receptors: a woman aged 25 to 39 in good health and CMV-seronegative. Both conserved end residues are part of each CDR3. D genes are given only for firm matches. Expanded clones get a size class; other rows say once, few or many, or leave the size out.

V gene	clone size	CDR3 length	J gene	D gene	CDR3 DNA	CDR3 protein
TRBV6-5	once	13	TRBJ2-7	NA	TGTGCCAGCAGTTACCTCGGACAGTACGAGCAGTACTTC	CASSYLGQYEQYF
TRBV19	NA	14	TRBJ1-1	NA	TGTGCCAGTAGTATAAACAGCATGAACACTGAAGCTTTCTTT	CASSINSMNTEAFF
TRBV11-2	NA	13	TRBJ1-2	NA	TGTGCCAGCAGCCGTCCGGGGGACTATGGCTACACCTTC	CASSRPGDYGYTF
TRBV7-9	NA	13	TRBJ1-2	NA	TGTGCCAGCAGCAAAGACGGGTACTATGGCTACACCTTC	CASSKDGYYGYTF
TRBV29-1	NA	13	TRBJ1-3	NA	TGCAGCGTTCAGGTCTCGGCTGGAAACACCATATATTTT	CSVQVSAGNTIYF
TRBV7-9	NA	15	TRBJ2-5	TRBD2	TGTGCCAGCAGCTCCTGGACTAGCGGGAGTGAGACCCAGTACTTC	CASSSWTSGSETQYF
TRBV10-3	NA	14	TRBJ2-5	NA	TGTGCCATCTCCCGGCATGAGGGCGCAGAGACCCAGTACTTC	CAISRHEGAETQYF
TRBV6-5	once	14	TRBJ2-2	NA	TGTGCCAGCAGCGAAATATTACAGGGAAGTCGGCTGTTTTTT	CASSEILQGSRLFF
TRBV4-1	once	16	TRBJ2-3	TRBD2	TGCGCCAGCAGCCTCGGACTAGCGGGCCTCACAGATACGCAGTATTTT	CASSLGLAGLTDTQYF
TRBV19	NA	13	TRBJ1-2	TRBD1	TGTGCCAGTACAGGGGGCGCTGTAATTGGCTACACCTTC	CASTGGAVIGYTF
TRBV7-7	NA	14	TRBJ2-2	NA	TGTGCTAGCAGCCCGGACAGAAACACCGGGGAGCTGTTTTTT	CASSPDRNTGELFF
TRBV7-6	NA	18	TRBJ2-5	NA	TGTGCCAGCAGCTTGCCGGAGGGAGCGACAGGGACGCAAGAGACCCAGTACTTC	CASSLPEGATGTQETQYF
TRBV6-1	NA	15	TRBJ2-1	TRBD2	TGTGCCAACAACCCGGGACTAGCGGGGTACAATGAGCAGTTCTTC	CANNPGLAGYNEQFF
TRBV7-8	NA	17	TRBJ2-3	NA	TGTGCCAGCAGCTTGACATGGCGGGTTTCCGGTACCTATACGCAGTATTTT	CASSLTWRVSGTYTQYF
TRBV5-1	NA	16	TRBJ1-3	TRBD1	TGCGCCAGCAGCTTAAGGCACAGGGGGTATGGAAACACCATATATTTT	CASSLRHRGYGNTIYF
TRBV28	NA	13	TRBJ2-7	TRBD2	TGTGCCAGCAGTCTAGCGGGAGCGGACGAGCAGTACTTC	CASSLAGADEQYF
TRBV6-5	NA	14	TRBJ1-2	NA	TGTGCCAGCAGTAACTCACAGGGCCCCTATGGCTACACCTTC	CASSNSQGPYGYTF
TRBV2	NA	15	TRBJ2-1	TRBD2	TGTGCCAGCAGGATGACTAGCGGGAGGGCGAATGAGCAGTTCTTC	CASRMTSGRANEQFF
TRBV9	NA	16	TRBJ2-1	TRBD2	TGTGCCAGCAGCGTAGCGGGCGGGAGTCTCGATAATGAGCAGTTCTTC	CASSVAGGSLDNEQFF
TRBV7-2	NA	13	TRBJ2-1	NA	TGTGCCAGCAGCTCATCTAGAGGCGATGAGCAGTTCTTC	CASSSSRGDEQFF
TRBV7-9	NA	15	TRBJ2-3	TRBD2	TGTGCCAGCAGCTTGGGACTAGCGAGCGCAGATACGCAGTATTTT	CASSLGLASADTQYF
TRBV6-6	NA	13	TRBJ1-1	TRBD1	TGTGCCAGCAGACAGGGGGACCACACTGAAGCTTTCTTT	CASRQGDHTEAFF